A single sample gave rise to the 32 T cell receptor beta chains below, sequenced in a study of blood T cells in healthy people across ages. The authors ran a second PCR of roughly 7 to 11 cycles using a sample-barcoded 5' primer and a J-beta primer mix. TCRdb reprocessed the 5' RACE reads via MiXCR and lists one record per CDR3 protein. This sample has about 680,000 distinct CDR3 sequences, with 45% to 50% found just once. Sequences were obtained from blood. The receptors stem from a woman aged 60-75 years in good health.

The chain carries TRBV2 and TRBJ1-5, with D perhaps matching TRBD1 (5 bases). From germline, CDR1 is SNHLY and CDR2 FYNNEI. This CDR3 region has 14 residues. Trimming removed 6 bases at V and 5 bases at J, with 14 bases between. In nucleotides, the CDR3 is TGTGCCAGCAGGGGACCAGGGATCTATCAGCCCCAGCATTTT. Encoded protein: CASRGPGIYQPQHF.

There are a few counts of this clonotype. The chain uses TRBV7-9 and TRBJ2-1; 8 positions match TRBD2. The length of the CDR3 is 15 residues. Germline assignment: CDR1 SEHNR and CDR2 FQNEAQ (reference sequence). Germline trimming cut 5 bases from V and 2 bases from J; bases unmatched to any gene: 5. The CDR3, as DNA: TGTGCCAGCAGCCACCCTAGCGGGCCCTACAATGAGCAGTTCTTC. It encodes CASSHPSGPYNEQFF.

V usage is TRBV20-1 and J usage is TRBJ1-5; D is perhaps TRBD1 (6 bases). V was cut by 0 bases and J by 6 bases, with 12 bases left in between. Looked up from germline, CDR1 is DFQATT and CDR2 is SNEGSKA (reference sequence). The CDR3 totals 14 residues. CDR3 in amino acids: CSARDLGGSQPQHF. The CDR3 region has the DNA TGCAGTGCTAGAGATCTAGGGGGAAGTCAGCCCCAGCATTTT.

V gene TRBV10-3 combines with J gene TRBJ2-1; D ambiguous. V lost 6 bases, J lost 7 bases, and 10 bases lay in between. The CDR3 sequence is 12 residues long. From germline, CDR1 is ENHRY and CDR2 SYGVKD. CDR3 sequence: CAIRANTNEQFF. Written as DNA, the CDR3 is TGTGCCATCAGAGCAAACACGAATGAGCAGTTCTTC.

This chain uses TRBV11-3 with TRBJ2-7; D remains unclear. This CDR3 comprises 13 residues. The germline V and J ends were trimmed by 11 bases and 6 bases, with 20 bases remaining between them. Germline V gene sequence: CDR1 SGHNT, CDR2 YENEEA. This chain's CDR3 is CACGLRLTSEQYF. The CDR3 nucleotides are TGTGCCTGCGGCCTCCGACTTACCAGCGAGCAGTACTTC.

On this clonotype itself: The junction departs from the called germline gene at one end, perhaps through a read error. The V call is TRBV6-2 or TRBV6-3, the J call TRBJ2-1; 7 bases match TRBD2. The length of the CDR3 is 21 residues. Germline CDR1 reads MNHEY; CDR2 reads SVGEGT. CDR3 protein: CVSSYSASGSPVLSSYNEQFF. The CDR3 nucleotides are TGTGTCAGCAGTTACTCGGCTAGCGGAAGCCCCGTACTCAGCTCCTACAATGAGCAGTTCTTC.

The rearrangement uses TRBV20-1 and TRBJ2-4; D might be TRBD2 (5 bases). CDR1 and CDR2 from the germline V gene are DFQATT and SNEGSKA (reference sequence). V lost 6 bases and J 0 bases, leaving 15 bases between the germline ends. The CDR3 loop spans 15 amino acids. In DNA form, the CDR3 reads TGCAGTGCCTGGACCGGACTTATAGCCAAAAACATTCAGTACTTC. Translating gives CSAWTGLIAKNIQYF.

This clonotype was recorded only once. The J gene is TRBJ2-7, the V gene TRBV7-2; no reliable D call. CDR3 length: 14 residues. Trimming pared 2 bases from V and 4 bases from J, leaving 12 bases between. The germline V gene encodes CDR1 SGHTA and CDR2 FQGNSA. The CDR3 reads CASSLNYIAYEQYF. The CDR3 region has the DNA TGTGCCAGCAGCTTAAATTACATCGCGTACGAGCAGTACTTC.

This clonotype was observed a few times. The chain couples TRBV20-1 to TRBJ1-1; D remains unclear. Trimming cost V 6 bases and J 0 bases, with 20 bases left between them. The CDR3 loop spans 16 amino acids. CDR1 and CDR2 from the germline V gene are DFQATT and SNEGSKA (reference sequence). The CDR3 region has the DNA TGCAGTGCCAGTCCACCAAACTCTGACCTGAACACTGAAGCTTTCTTT. Translation gives CSASPPNSDLNTEAFF.

The chain joins TRBV9 to TRBJ2-7; D is ambiguous. The CDR3 loop spans 14 amino acids. The V and J ends lost 1 base and 2 bases respectively, with 10 bases between them. The germline V gene has CDR1 SGDLS and CDR2 YYNGEE. CDR3 sequence: CASSVTGLTYEQYF. CDR3 DNA sequence: TGTGCCAGCAGCGTAACGGGCCTCACCTACGAGCAGTACTTC.

The CDR3, as DNA: TGTGCCAGCAGTGCCGGTAGGGGAGCGGGCGAGCAGTACTTC. Amino acid sequence: CASSAGRGAGEQYF. The rearrangement uses TRBV12-3 or TRBV12-4 and TRBJ2-5; D may be TRBD2 (6 bases). The end of the DNA is better explained by TRBJ2-7, so the J call may be wrong. CDR3 length equals 14 residues.

The chain links TRBV15 to TRBJ2-1; 7 positions match TRBD2. The trim removed 0 bases at V and 10 bases at J, leaving 9 bases unmatched. Looked up from germline, CDR1 is LNHNV and CDR2 is YYDKDF (reference sequence). The CDR3 consists of 15 residues. CDR3 sequence reads: CATSRELAGDREQFF. The DNA of the CDR3 is TGTGCCACCAGCAGAGAATTGGCGGGGGATCGAGAGCAGTTCTTC. Together with reference TRBV15 and TRBJ2-1, the CDR3 gives the full variable domain: DAMVIQNPRYQVTQFGKPVTLSCSQTLNHNVMYWYQQKSSQAPKLLFHYYDKDFNNEADTPDNFQSRRPNTSFCFLDIRSPGLGDTAMYLCATSRELAGDREQFFGPGTRLTVL.

The rearrangement links TRBV29-1 to TRBJ2-1; tentatively, D is TRBD2 (5 bases). This CDR3 comprises 14 residues. V gave up 3 bases and J gave up 0 bases, with 9 bases separating them. Germline CDR1 and CDR2: SQVTM and ANQGSEA. The CDR3 region is CSVDRESSYNEQFF. In DNA form, the CDR3 reads TGCAGCGTTGATCGGGAAAGCTCCTACAATGAGCAGTTCTTC.

The chain joins TRBV2 to TRBJ2-3, with TRBD2 matching 10 bases. CDR1 and CDR2 from the germline V gene are SNHLY and FYNNEI. This CDR3 comprises 13 residues. V lost 7 bases to trimming and J lost 6 bases; unmatched junction nucleotides: 4. The chain's CDR3 is CASNTGLADTQYF. The CDR3 nucleotides are TGTGCCAGCAATACGGGACTAGCGGATACGCAGTATTTT.

In its sample, this clonotype was seen a few times. This sequence joins TRBV28 and TRBJ1-2, with no clear D. The CDR3 contains 13 residues. V was cut by 6 bases and J by 2 bases, with 10 bases left in between. Germline-derived CDR1 and CDR2 are MDHEN and SYDVKM. Here the CDR3 DNA reads TGTGCCAGCAGGCCGTACAGAAACTATGGCTACACCTTC. Protein: CASRPYRNYGYTF.

This clonotype has more than one count but fewer than ten. V is TRBV6-6 and J is TRBJ2-1; TRBD1 matches at 9 bases. Trimming removed 2 bases from V and 9 bases from J; junction bases left unmatched: 11. This CDR3 comprises 16 residues. Germline CDR1 reads MNHNY; CDR2 reads SVGAGI (reference sequence). Written as DNA, the CDR3 is TGTGCCAGCAGTTACCCGCCGGGACAGGGACGATCTGAGCAGTTCTTC. This translates into CASSYPPGQGRSEQFF.

This clonotype occurred a few times. The chain combines TRBV6-5 with TRBJ1-2; D remains ambiguous. The CDR3 totals 14 residues. Trimming shortened V by 0 bases and J by 2 bases, and 7 bases separated the two germline ends. Looked up from germline, CDR1 is MNHEY and CDR2 is SVGAGI. The CDR3 loop is CASSYSRGNYGYTF. The CDR3 DNA reads TGTGCCAGCAGTTACTCGCGAGGAAACTATGGCTACACCTTC.

V is TRBV11-2 and J is TRBJ2-5, with 9 bases that match TRBD1. The J segment lost 5 bases and the V segment lost 1 base, leaving 5 bases of the junction unmatched. Germline V gene lookup returns CDR1 SGHAT and CDR2 FQNNGV. This CDR3 region has 15 residues. The CDR3, as DNA: TGTGCCAGCAGCTTAGCCTACAGGGGGCGGGAGACCCAGTACTTC. This encodes CASSLAYRGRETQYF. The full variable domain, in which reference TRBV11-2 and TRBJ2-5 provide the parts outside the CDR3, is EAGVAQSPRYKIIEKRQSVAFWCNPISGHATLYWYQQILGQGPKLLIQFQNNGVVDDSQLPKDRFSAERLKGVDSTLKIQPAKLEDSAVYLCASSLAYRGRETQYFGPGTRLLVL.

This chain connects TRBV28 to TRBJ2-1; the match to TRBD2 covers 7 bases. Germline lookup yields CDR1 MDHEN and CDR2 SYDVKM. The trim removed 5 bases at V and 5 bases at J, leaving 9 bases unmatched. CDR3 length equals 15 residues. The CDR3 sequence is CASSVRTSYHNEQFF. Written as DNA, the CDR3 is TGTGCCAGCAGTGTACGGACTAGTTACCACAATGAGCAGTTCTTC. The complete variable domain, with remaining parts taken from reference TRBV28 and TRBJ2-1, reads DVKVTQSSRYLVKRTGEKVFLECVQDMDHENMFWYRQDPGLGLRLIYFSYDVKMKEKGDIPEGYSVSREKKERFSLILESASTNQTSMYLCASSVRTSYHNEQFFGPGTRLTVL.

This clonotype was seen a few times. V and J are TRBV2 and TRBJ2-7; 7 bases are a match to TRBD1. Germline CDR1 and CDR2: SNHLY and FYNNEI. V lost 5 bases, J lost 3 bases, and 4 bases stayed unmatched. The CDR3 runs 13 residues. The CDR3 is CASSQDRYYEQYF. The CDR3 bases are TGTGCCAGCAGTCAGGACAGGTACTACGAGCAGTACTTC.

The V gene is TRBV5-1, the J gene TRBJ2-1, with 11 bases aligning to TRBD2. The J call may be wrong; the DNA end is better matched by TRBJ2-7. CDR1 SGHRS and CDR2 YFSETQ come from the germline V gene. This CDR3 is 15 amino acids long. CDR3 loop: CASSLVGLAENEQYF. As DNA, the CDR3 is TGCGCCAGCAGCTTGGTGGGACTAGCGGAGAATGAGCAGTACTTC.

The sample holds a few counts of this clonotype. The chain carries TRBV27 and TRBJ2-5; weak D call: TRBD1 (5 bases). Germline V lookup: CDR1 MNHEY, CDR2 SMNVEV (reference sequence). Trimming removed 8 bases from V and 5 bases from J, with 15 bases in between. The CDR3 runs 13 residues. CDR3 DNA sequence: TGTGCCAGCTCGATTCAGGGTGCGGAGACCCAGTACTTC. Protein: CASSIQGAETQYF.

This clonotype was observed at least ten times. The V gene is TRBV30, the J gene TRBJ2-7; 8 positions match TRBD1. The CDR3 extends over 15 amino acids. Trimming took 1 base from V and 1 from J; bases not matched to a gene: 6. Germline CDR1 is GTSNPN and CDR2 is SVGIG (reference sequence). The CDR3 region has the DNA TGTGCCTGGAGTGCTCGGGACAGGCGATCCTACGAGCAGTACTTC. Its translation: CAWSARDRRSYEQYF.

This clonotype has more than one count but fewer than ten. The rearrangement uses TRBV3-1 and TRBJ2-6; D may be TRBD2 (6 bases). In germline, CDR1 is LGHDT, CDR2 YNNKEL (reference sequence). This CDR3 comprises 15 residues. Trimming left V 3 bases short and J 4 bases short, with 10 bases between. Written as DNA, the CDR3 is TGTGCCAGCAGCCAGCGGGGAATGGGGGCCAACGTCCTGACTTTC. Amino acids: CASSQRGMGANVLTF.

This chain links TRBV7-9 with TRBJ1-1; D gene unclear. The V end lost 5 bases, the J end lost 1 base, and 8 bases lay between the germline ends. The CDR3 is 13 amino acids. Germline CDR1 and CDR2: SEHNR and FQNEAQ (reference sequence). DNA for the CDR3: TGTGCCAGCAGCACCTGGGGGAACACTGAAGCTTTCTTT. Its protein is CASSTWGNTEAFF.

The chain has TRBV20-1 and TRBJ2-5; D ambiguous. The CDR3 contains 13 residues. Germline loops: CDR1 DFQATT, CDR2 SNEGSKA (reference sequence). The CDR3 region is CSPKGSGQETQYF. CDR3 bases: TGCAGCCCAAAAGGTAGTGGGCAAGAGACCCAGTACTTC.

V and J are TRBV5-1 and TRBJ1-1; D uncertain. Germline-derived CDR1 and CDR2 are SGHRS and YFSETQ. The CDR3 has 13 amino acids. V gave up 0 bases and J gave up 4 bases, with 7 bases separating them. The CDR3 DNA sequence: TGCGCCAGCAGCTTGGATGTAACCACTGAAGCTTTCTTT. Its translation is CASSLDVTTEAFF.

This clonotype was observed a handful of times. The genes are TRBV29-1 and TRBJ2-3; 9 nucleotides agree with TRBD2. V gave up 6 bases and J gave up 5 bases; unmatched junction bases: 12. Germline values: CDR1 SQVTM, CDR2 ANQGSEA. The length of the CDR3 is 15 residues. CDR3 DNA: TGCAGCGTCGCAACCCCTATAGCGGGAGAAGATACGCAGTATTTT. Protein product: CSVATPIAGEDTQYF.

This clonotype was detected a few times. The genes are TRBV4-3 and TRBJ2-5, with a tentative D call TRBD2 (6 bases). This CDR3 contains 16 residues. With 1 base removed from V and 11 bases from J, the gap between germline ends came to 23 bases. Germline V lookup: CDR1 LGHNA, CDR2 YSLEER. The CDR3 loop is CASSQAEGRKIDEQYF. The CDR3 nucleotides read TGCGCCAGCAGCCAAGCGGAGGGACGAAAGATCGATGAGCAGTACTTC.

The V call is TRBV28, the J call TRBJ2-4; D is ambiguous. The end of the DNA fits TRBJ2-7 better, so the J call may be wrong. CDR1 is MDHEN, CDR2 SYDVKM, per germline. The CDR3 contains 12 residues. The CDR3 loop reads CASSLWADEQYF. CDR3 bases: TGTGCCAGCAGTTTATGGGCAGACGAGCAGTACTTC.

The chain joins TRBV20-1 to TRBJ2-4, with D possibly TRBD2 on 5 matching bases. Germline V CDR1 and CDR2: DFQATT, SNEGSKA (reference sequence). Trimming left V 6 bases short and J 0 bases short, with 12 bases between. This CDR3 is built from 14 residues. The CDR3 DNA is TGCAGTGCCAGCGGCCCCCGAGCCAAAAACATTCAGTACTTC. This translates into CSASGPRAKNIQYF.

This clonotype was seen a handful of times. A much bigger clone sits one base away, suggesting this may be a read error. The V call is TRBV4-2, the J call TRBJ2-1; 11 nucleotides align to TRBD2. Per germline, CDR1 LGHNA and CDR2 YNFKEQ. The length of the CDR3 is 16 residues. J gave up 8 bases and V 4 bases, and 10 bases lay outside the gene matches. The CDR3 DNA follows: TGTGCCAGCAGCCGAAGCGACGGGACTAGCGGCGATGAGCAGTTCTTC. It is translated as CASSRSDGTSGDEQFF.